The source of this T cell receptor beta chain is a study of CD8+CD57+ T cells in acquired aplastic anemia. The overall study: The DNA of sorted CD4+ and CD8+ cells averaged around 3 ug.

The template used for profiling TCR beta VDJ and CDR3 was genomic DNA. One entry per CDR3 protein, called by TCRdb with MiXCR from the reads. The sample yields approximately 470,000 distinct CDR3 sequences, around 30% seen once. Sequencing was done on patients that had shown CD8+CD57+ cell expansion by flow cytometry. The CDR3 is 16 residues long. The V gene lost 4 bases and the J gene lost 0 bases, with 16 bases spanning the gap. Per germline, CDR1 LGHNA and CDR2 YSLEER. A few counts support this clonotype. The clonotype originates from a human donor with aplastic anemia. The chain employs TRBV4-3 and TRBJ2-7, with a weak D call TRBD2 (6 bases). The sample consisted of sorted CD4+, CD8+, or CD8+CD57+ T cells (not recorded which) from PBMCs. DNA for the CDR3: TGCGCCAGCAGCCGAGGGACTTCCTCTAGCTCCTACGAGCAGTACTTC. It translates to CASSRGTSSSSYEQYF.